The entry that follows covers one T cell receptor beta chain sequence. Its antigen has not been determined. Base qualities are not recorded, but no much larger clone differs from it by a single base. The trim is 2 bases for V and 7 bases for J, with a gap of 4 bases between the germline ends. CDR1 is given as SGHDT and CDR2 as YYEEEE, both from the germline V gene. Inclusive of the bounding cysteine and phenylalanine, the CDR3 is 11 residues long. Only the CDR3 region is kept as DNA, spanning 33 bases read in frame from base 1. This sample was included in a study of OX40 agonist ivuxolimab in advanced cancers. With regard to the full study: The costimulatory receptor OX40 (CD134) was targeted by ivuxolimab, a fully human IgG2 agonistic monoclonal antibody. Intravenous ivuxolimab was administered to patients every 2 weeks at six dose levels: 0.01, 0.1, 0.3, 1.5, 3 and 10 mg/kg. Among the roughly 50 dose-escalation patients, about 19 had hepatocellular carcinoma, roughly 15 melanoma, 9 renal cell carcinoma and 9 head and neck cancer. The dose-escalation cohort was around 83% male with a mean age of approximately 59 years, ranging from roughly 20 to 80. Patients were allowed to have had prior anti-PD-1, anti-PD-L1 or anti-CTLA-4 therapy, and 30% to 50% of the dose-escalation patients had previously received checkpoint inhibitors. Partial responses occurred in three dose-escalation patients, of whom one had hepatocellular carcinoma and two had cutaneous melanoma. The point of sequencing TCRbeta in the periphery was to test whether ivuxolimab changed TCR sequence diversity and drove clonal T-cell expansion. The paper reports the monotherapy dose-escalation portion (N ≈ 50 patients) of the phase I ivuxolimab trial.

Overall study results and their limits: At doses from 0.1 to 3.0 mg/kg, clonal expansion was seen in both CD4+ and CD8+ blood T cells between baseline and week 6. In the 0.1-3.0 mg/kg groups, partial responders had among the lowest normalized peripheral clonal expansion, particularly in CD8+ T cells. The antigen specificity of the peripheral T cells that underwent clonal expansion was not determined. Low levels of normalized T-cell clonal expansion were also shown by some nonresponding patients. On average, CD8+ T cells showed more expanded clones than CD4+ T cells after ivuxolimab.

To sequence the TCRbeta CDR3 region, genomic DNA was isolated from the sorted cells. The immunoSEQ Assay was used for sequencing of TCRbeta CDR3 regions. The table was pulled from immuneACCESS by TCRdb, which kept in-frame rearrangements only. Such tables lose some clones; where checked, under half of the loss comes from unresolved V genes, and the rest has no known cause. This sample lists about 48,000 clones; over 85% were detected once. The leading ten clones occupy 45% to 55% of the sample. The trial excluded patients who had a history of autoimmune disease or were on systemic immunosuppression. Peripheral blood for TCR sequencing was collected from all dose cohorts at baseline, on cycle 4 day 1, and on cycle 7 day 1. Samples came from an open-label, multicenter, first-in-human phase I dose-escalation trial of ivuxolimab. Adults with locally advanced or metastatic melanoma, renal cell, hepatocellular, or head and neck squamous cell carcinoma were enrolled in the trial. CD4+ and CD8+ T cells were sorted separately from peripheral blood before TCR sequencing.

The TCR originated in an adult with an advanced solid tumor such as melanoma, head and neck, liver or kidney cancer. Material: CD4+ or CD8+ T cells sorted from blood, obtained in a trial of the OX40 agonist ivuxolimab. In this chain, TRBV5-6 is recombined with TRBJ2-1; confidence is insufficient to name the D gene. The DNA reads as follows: TGTGCCAGCAGCTTTTATAATGAGCAGTTCTTC. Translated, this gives CASSFYNEQFF.